Included here is one T cell receptor (beta chain) sequence, with context. TCRdb reprocessed the RACE reads via MiXCR and lists one record per CDR3 protein. The table shows 79,000 or so distinct CDR3 sequences, with about 31% occurring only once. Time point denoted: patch test 1, 2 weeks after DPC sensitization. As for treatment: therapeutic diphenylcyclopropenone sensitization with weekly scalp DPC. Before extraction, the whole blood was not fractionated, and total RNA was taken from it. This sample was taken from a study of human T cells and chemical hapten exposure. This CDR3 contains 16 residues. CDR1 and CDR2 from the germline V gene are SGHRS and YFSETQ. Trimming shortened V by 4 bases and J by 0 bases, and 11 bases separated the two germline ends.

This chain joins TRBV5-1 and TRBJ1-6, with D perhaps matching TRBD1 (6 bases). The origin of this receptor is a man aged 35-49 years with alopecia areata. Some clones in this sample may be carry-over from other donors' samples. The sequences come from whole blood, collected in connection with sensitization to the hapten diphenylcyclopropenone (DPC). In DNA form, the CDR3 reads TGCGCCAGCAGCGAAGGACAGAGCTCCTATAATTCACCCCTCCACTTT. Its protein product is CASSEGQSSYNSPLHF.